This T cell receptor (beta chain) was identified in a study of graft-versus-host responses after intestinal transplantation. Germline CDR1 is SGHAT and CDR2 is FQNNGV. The CDR3 covers 15 residues. V was shortened by 5 bases and J by 0 bases, with 11 bases between the two germline ends. Repertoires were generated with immunoSEQ multiplex PCR, while TCRdb's copy carries only in-frame clones and drops some. In the table there are around 100,000 clones, 91% of which are singletons. As concerns this clone: Its antigen is as yet unknown.

The sample in question was unstimulated CD4+ T cells sorted from spleen or lymph node cells, obtained before transplant. V is TRBV11-2 and J is TRBJ2-1; D is unresolved. The TCR was taken from a human donor who was the organ donor for an intestinal transplant. In nucleotides, the CDR3 is TGTGCCAGCAGCCGACCTAGGAGCTCCTACAATGAGCAGTTCTTC. It yields the protein CASSRPRSSYNEQFF. The whole variable domain, remainder taken from reference TRBV11-2 and TRBJ2-1, is EAGVAQSPRYKIIEKRQSVAFWCNPISGHATLYWYQQILGQGPKLLIQFQNNGVVDDSQLPKDRFSAERLKGVDSTLKIQPAKLEDSAVYLCASSRPRSSYNEQFFGPGTRLTVL.